The rows below give T cell receptor beta chains drawn from one sample of a study of radiotherapy plus CTLA-4 blockade in lung cancer. TCRdb's copy holds only in-frame clones and misses some; the assay was immunoSEQ multiplex PCR. The top ten hold 16% of the sample, which has about 87,000 clones, 70% to 90% seen once. Source: peripheral blood, taken from a patient treated with radiotherapy plus ipilimumab. The receptors originated from a human donor with non-small cell lung cancer that progressed on radiotherapy plus ipilimumab. CDR3s include the opening cysteine and the closing phenylalanine or tryptophan. D genes are given only for firm matches. Not all rows give a size; the values are once, few, many and, for expanded clones, a class.

-	-	TRBV19	TRBJ1-3	CASSRGVSGNTIYF	TGTGCCAGTAGCAGGGGCGTCTCTGGAAACACCATATATTTT
-	TRBD1	TRBV5-6	TRBJ1-1	CASSSLTGGGTEAFF	TGTGCCAGCAGCTCACTCACAGGGGGTGGCACTGAAGCTTTCTTT
-	-	TRBV6-5	TRBJ1-2	CASSYSTAGASGYTF	TGTGCCAGCAGTTACTCGACGGCAGGGGCTAGTGGCTACACCTTC
few	-	TRBV7-9	TRBJ1-6	CASSPLWEGGAHF	TGTGCCAGCAGCCCCCTCTGGGAGGGGGGCGCTCACTTT
-	TRBD1	TRBV27	TRBJ1-2	CASRDRVNYGYTF	TGTGCCAGCAGGGACAGGGTCAACTATGGCTACACCTTC
-	-	TRBV15	TRBJ2-7	CATSMAGDEQYF	TGTGCCACCAGCATGGCCGGGGACGAGCAGTACTTC
-	TRBD1	TRBV19	TRBJ2-5	CASSNTGGQQETQYF	TGTGCCAGTAGTAATACAGGGGGCCAACAAGAGACCCAGTACTTC
-	TRBD2	TRBV5-4	TRBJ2-1	CASSQLAGSPNEQFF	TGTGCCAGCAGCCAACTAGCGGGGTCCCCCAATGAGCAGTTCTTC
-	-	TRBV7-6	TRBJ2-1	CASSLNPAHSYNEQFF	TGTGCCAGCAGCTTAAACCCGGCCCATTCCTACAATGAGCAGTTCTTC
-	-	TRBV19	TRBJ2-5	CASSLRRVGQPQGETQYF	TGTGCCAGTAGCCTACGACGGGTTGGGCAGCCTCAGGGGGAGACCCAGTACTTC
-	-	TRBV18	TRBJ1-3	CASSPGGHQGNTIYF	TGTGCCAGCTCACCGGGAGGACACCAAGGAAACACCATATATTTT
few	-	TRBV19	TRBJ1-2	CASSLGANYGYTF	TGTGCCAGTAGTCTTGGAGCCAACTATGGCTACACCTTC
-	TRBD1	TRBV11-2	TRBJ1-1	CASSFGQGGTEAFF	TGTGCCAGCAGCTTCGGACAGGGGGGGACTGAAGCTTTCTTT
-	-	TRBV11-2	TRBJ2-2	CASNLGYGAGGELFF	TGTGCCAGCAACTTGGGCTACGGGGCCGGCGGGGAGCTGTTTTTT
few	-	TRBV9	TRBJ1-1	CASSVSQGVTEAFF	TGTGCCAGCAGCGTTTCCCAGGGCGTGACTGAAGCTTTCTTT
-	TRBD1	TRBV2	TRBJ1-2	CASGQGYGYTF	TGTGCCAGCGGACAGGGGTATGGCTACACCTTC
-	-	TRBV5-4	TRBJ2-5	CASSLARQALQETQYF	TGTGCCAGCAGCTTGGCACGACAGGCTCTACAAGAGACCCAGTACTTC
-	TRBD1	TRBV2	TRBJ1-3	CASAPQGALLSGNTIYF	TGTGCCAGCGCCCCACAGGGGGCCCTACTCTCTGGAAACACCATATATTTT
-	TRBD1	TRBV28	TRBJ1-2	CASSFGGQGDYGYTF	TGTGCCAGCAGTTTCGGGGGACAGGGGGACTATGGCTACACCTTC
-	-	TRBV5-4	TRBJ2-1	CASSLWQGNSYNEQFF	TGTGCCAGCAGCTTGTGGCAGGGGAACTCCTACAATGAGCAGTTCTTC
-	TRBD2	TRBV7-6	TRBJ2-1	CASSHIFLNSGDNEQFF	TGTGCCAGCAGCCACATCTTCCTGAATAGCGGGGACAATGAGCAGTTCTTC
-	TRBD1	TRBV19	TRBJ1-1	CARITGEDTEAFF	TGTGCCAGGATCACAGGGGAAGACACTGAAGCTTTCTTT